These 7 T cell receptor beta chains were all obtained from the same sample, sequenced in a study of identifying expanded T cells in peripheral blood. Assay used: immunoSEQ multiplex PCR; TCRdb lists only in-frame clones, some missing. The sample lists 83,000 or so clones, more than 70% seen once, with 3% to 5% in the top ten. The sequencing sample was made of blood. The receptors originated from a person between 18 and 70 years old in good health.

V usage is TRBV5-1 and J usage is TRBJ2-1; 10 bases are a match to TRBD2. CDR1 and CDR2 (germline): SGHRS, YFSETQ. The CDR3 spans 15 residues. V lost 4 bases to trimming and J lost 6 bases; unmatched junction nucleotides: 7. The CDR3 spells CASSTSGDVVNEQFF. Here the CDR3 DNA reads TGCGCCAGCAGCACTAGCGGGGATGTAGTCAATGAGCAGTTCTTC.

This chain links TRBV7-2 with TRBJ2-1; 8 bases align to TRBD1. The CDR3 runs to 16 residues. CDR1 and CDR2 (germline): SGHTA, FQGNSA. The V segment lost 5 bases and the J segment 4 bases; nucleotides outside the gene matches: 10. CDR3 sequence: CASSPETGAIYNEQFF. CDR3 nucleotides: TGTGCCAGCAGCCCAGAGACAGGGGCCATTTACAATGAGCAGTTCTTC.

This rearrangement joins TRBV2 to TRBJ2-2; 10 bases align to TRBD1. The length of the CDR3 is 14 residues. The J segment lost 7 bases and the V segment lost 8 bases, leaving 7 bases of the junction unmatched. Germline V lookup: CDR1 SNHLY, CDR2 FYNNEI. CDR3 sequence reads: CASVETGGHGELFF. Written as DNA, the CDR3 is TGTGCCAGCGTTGAGACAGGGGGCCACGGGGAGCTGTTTTTT.

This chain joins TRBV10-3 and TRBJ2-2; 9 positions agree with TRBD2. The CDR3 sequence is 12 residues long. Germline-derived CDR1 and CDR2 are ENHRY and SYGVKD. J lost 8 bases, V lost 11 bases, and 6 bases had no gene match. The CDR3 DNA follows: TGTGCCTGCCGAGCGGGAGGAGGGGAGCTGTTTTTT. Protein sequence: CACRAGGGELFF.

The CDR3 region is CASTGMLADTQYF. The CDR3 region has the DNA TGTGCCAGCACTGGGATGTTGGCAGATACGCAGTATTTT. The rearrangement uses TRBV2 and TRBJ2-3; D is undetermined. This CDR3 has 13 residues. V was clipped by 7 bases and J by 4 bases, with 12 bases between them. From germline, CDR1 is SNHLY and CDR2 FYNNEI.

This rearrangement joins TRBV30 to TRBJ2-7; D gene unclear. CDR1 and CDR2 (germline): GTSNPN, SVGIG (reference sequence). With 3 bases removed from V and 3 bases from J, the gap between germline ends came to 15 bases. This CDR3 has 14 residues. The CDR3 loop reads CAWRKDPHRYEQYF. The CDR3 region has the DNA TGTGCCTGGAGGAAGGACCCACACCGCTACGAGCAGTACTTC.

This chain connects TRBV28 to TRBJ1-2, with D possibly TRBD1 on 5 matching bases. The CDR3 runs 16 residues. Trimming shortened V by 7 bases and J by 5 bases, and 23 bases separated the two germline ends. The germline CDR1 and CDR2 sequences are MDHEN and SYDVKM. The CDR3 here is CASTPLGVRVLYGYTF. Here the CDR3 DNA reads TGTGCCAGCACCCCTTTAGGGGTGAGGGTCCTATATGGCTACACCTTC.